This T cell receptor (beta chain) stems from a study of CD8+CD57+ T cells in acquired aplastic anemia. Patients included in sequencing had previously demonstrated CD8+CD57+ cell expansion by flow cytometry. CDR3 and TCR beta VDJ profiling relied on a genomic DNA template. TCRdb used MiXCR to reprocess the reads, holding one entry per CDR3 protein. Of 200,000 to 250,000 distinct CDR3 sequences detected, about 60% appear once; the ten largest clones hold about 60%. The CDR3 is 12 residues long. V was shortened by 0 bases and J by 10 bases, with 8 bases between the two germline ends. CDR1 and CDR2 (germline): KGHDR, SFDVKD.

The TCR originated in a human donor with aplastic anemia. The sequenced sample was sorted CD4+, CD8+, or CD8+CD57+ T cells (not recorded which) from PBMCs. The V and J genes are TRBV24-1 and TRBJ1-1; TRBD1 might be the D (5 bases). The CDR3 protein is CATSDLGGGAFF. CDR3 DNA sequence: TGTGCCACCAGTGATTTGGGGGGGGGAGCTTTCTTT.